This T cell receptor (beta chain) was recorded in a study of OX40 agonist ivuxolimab in advanced cancers. Assay: immunoSEQ multiplex PCR; the TCRdb copy retains only in-frame clones and omits some. The repertoire consists of tens of thousands of clones, with over 60% occurring once and the leading ten covering about a sixth. With respect to this clone: Its antigen remains unidentified.

Overall study results and limits: Part of the nonresponder group also had normalized T-cell clonal expansion that was low.

Losses at the gene ends were 1 base for V and 8 bases for J; bases not matched to a gene: 9. Germline V gene lookup returns CDR1 LGHNA and CDR2 YSLEER. The CDR3 spans 16 residues. V gene TRBV4-3 combines with J gene TRBJ2-7; TRBD2 matches at 12 bases. This sequence was found in an adult with an advanced solid tumor such as melanoma, head and neck, liver or kidney cancer. The sample here was CD4+ or CD8+ T cells sorted from blood, taken in a trial of the OX40 agonist ivuxolimab. This CDR3 is CASSQGTVTSGSKQYF. The CDR3 DNA reads TGCGCCAGCAGCCAAGGAACCGTGACTAGCGGGAGTAAGCAGTACTTC.